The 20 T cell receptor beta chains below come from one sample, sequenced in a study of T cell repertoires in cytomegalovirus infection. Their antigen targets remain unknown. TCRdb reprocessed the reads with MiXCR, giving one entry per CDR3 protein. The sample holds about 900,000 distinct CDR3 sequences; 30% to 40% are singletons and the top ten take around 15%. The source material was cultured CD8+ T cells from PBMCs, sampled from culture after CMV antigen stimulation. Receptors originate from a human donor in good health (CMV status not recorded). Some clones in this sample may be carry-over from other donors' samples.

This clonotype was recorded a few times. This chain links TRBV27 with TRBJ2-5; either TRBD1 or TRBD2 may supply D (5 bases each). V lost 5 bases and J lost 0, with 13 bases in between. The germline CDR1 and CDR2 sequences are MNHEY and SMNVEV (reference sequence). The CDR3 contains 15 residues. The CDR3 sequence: CASSPPGPDQETQYF. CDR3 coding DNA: TGTGCCAGCAGTCCACCGGGACCCGACCAAGAGACCCAGTACTTC.

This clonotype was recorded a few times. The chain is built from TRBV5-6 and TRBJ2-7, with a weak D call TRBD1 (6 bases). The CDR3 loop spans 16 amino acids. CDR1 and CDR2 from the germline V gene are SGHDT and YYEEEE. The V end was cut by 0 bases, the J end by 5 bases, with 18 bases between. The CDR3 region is CASSLGRGIAFDEQYV. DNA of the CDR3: TGTGCCAGCAGCTTGGGCAGGGGAATCGCCTTCGACGAGCAGTACGTC.

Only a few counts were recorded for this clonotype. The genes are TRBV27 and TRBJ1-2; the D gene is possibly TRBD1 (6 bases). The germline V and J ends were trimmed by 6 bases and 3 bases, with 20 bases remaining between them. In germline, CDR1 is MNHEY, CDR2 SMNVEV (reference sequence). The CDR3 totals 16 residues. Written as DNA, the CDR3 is TGTGCCAGCAGCTCCTTGCCTTTGGACAGACACTATGGCTACACCTTC. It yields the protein CASSSLPLDRHYGYTF.

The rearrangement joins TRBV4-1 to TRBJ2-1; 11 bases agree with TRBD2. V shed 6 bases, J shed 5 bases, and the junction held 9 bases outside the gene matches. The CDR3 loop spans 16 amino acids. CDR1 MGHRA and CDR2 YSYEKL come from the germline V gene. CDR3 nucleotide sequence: TGCGCCAGCAGTCCCGAAGGGACTAGCGGCAACAATGAGCAGTTCTTC. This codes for CASSPEGTSGNNEQFF.

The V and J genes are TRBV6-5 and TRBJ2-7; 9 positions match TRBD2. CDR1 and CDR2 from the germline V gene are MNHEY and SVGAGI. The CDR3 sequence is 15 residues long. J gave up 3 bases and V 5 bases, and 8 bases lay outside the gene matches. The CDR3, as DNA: TGTGCCAGCAGTAAATTAGCGGGGGACTACTACGAGCAGTACTTC. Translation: CASSKLAGDYYEQYF.

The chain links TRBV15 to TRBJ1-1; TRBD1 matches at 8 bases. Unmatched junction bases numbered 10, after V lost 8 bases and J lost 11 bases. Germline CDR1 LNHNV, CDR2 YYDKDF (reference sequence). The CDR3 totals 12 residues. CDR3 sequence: CATFLDRVWAFF. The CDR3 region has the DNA TGTGCCACCTTCCTGGACAGGGTTTGGGCTTTCTTT.

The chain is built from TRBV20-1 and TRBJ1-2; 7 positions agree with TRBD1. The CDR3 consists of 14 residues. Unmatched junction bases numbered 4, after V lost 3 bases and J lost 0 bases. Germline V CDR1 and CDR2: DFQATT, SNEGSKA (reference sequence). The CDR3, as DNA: TGCAGTGCTAGCACAGGGGCACCTAACTATGGCTACACCTTC. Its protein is CSASTGAPNYGYTF.

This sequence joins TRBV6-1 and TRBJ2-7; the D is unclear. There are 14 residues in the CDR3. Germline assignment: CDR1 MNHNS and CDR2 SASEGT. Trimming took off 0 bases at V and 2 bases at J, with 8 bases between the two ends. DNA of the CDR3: TGTGCCAGCAGTGAAGCGGGTTCGACCTACGAGCAGTACGTC. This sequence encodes CASSEAGSTYEQYV.

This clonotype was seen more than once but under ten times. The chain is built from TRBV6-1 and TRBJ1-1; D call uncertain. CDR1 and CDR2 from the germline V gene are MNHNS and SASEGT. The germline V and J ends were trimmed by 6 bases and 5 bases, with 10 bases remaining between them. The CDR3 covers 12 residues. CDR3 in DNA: TGTGCCAGCAGGCACATGGGGACTGAAGCTTTCTTT. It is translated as CASRHMGTEAFF.

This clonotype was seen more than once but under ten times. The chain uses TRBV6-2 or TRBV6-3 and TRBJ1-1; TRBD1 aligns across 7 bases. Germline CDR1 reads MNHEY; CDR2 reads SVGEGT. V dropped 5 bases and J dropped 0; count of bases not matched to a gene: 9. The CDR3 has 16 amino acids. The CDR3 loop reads CASSIDRVGLNTEAFF. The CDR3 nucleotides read TGTGCCAGCAGTATCGACAGGGTTGGCTTGAACACTGAAGCTTTCTTT.

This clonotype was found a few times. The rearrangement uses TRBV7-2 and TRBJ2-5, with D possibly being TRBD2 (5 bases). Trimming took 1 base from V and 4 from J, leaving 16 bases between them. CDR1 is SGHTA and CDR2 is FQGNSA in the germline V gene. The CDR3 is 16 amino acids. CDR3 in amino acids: CASSLGKRLAAETQYF. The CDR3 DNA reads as TGTGCCAGCAGCTTAGGGAAGCGGCTGGCCGCAGAGACCCAGTACTTC.

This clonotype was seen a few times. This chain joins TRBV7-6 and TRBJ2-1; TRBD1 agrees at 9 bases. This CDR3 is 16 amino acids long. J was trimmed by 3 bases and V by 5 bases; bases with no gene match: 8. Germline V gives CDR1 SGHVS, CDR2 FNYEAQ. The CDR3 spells CASSPSPGQGYNEQFF. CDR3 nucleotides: TGTGCCAGCAGCCCCTCTCCGGGACAGGGCTACAATGAGCAGTTCTTC.

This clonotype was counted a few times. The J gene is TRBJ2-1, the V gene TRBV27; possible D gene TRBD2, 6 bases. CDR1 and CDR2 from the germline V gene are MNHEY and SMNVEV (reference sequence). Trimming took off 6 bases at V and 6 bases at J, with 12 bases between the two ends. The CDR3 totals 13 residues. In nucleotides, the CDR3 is TGTGCCAGCAGGCGACTAGGCGGCAATGAGCAGTTCTTC. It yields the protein CASRRLGGNEQFF.

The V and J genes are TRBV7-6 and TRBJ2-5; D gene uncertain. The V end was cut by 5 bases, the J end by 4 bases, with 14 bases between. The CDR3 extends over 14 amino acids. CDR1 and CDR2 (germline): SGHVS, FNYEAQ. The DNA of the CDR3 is TGTGCCAGCAGCCCAACCAACGCCCCAGAGACCCAGTACTTC. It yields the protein CASSPTNAPETQYF.

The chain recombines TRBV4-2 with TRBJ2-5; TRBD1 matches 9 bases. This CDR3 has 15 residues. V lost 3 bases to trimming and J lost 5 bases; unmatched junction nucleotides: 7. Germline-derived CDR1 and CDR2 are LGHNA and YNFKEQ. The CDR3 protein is CASSHYLTGGETQYF. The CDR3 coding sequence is TGTGCCAGCAGCCACTATCTGACAGGGGGGGAGACCCAGTACTTC.

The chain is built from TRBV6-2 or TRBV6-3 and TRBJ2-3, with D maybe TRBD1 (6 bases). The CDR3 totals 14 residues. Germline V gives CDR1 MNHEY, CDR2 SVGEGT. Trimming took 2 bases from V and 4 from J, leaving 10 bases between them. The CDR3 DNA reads TGTGCCAGCAGTTACGGACAGTCGCCAGATACGCAGTATTTT. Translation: CASSYGQSPDTQYF.

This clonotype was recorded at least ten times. DNA for the CDR3: TGTGCCAGCAGCTCCCTTAGCGGGGGGGGTGCAGATACGCAGTATTTT. Its protein product is CASSSLSGGGADTQYF. V and J are TRBV7-6 and TRBJ2-3, with 11 nucleotides matching TRBD2. The germline CDR1 and CDR2 sequences are SGHVS and FNYEAQ. This CDR3 is 16 amino acids long. The V and J ends lost 4 bases and 4 bases, in that order; junction bases with no gene match: 7. The entire variable domain, with the rest obtained from reference TRBV7-6 and TRBJ2-3, is as follows: GAGVSQSPRYKVTKRGQDVALRCDPISGHVSLYWYRQALGQGPEFLTYFNYEAQQDKSGLPNDRFSAERPEGSISTLTIQRTEQRDSAMYRCASSSLSGGGADTQYFGPGTRLTVL.

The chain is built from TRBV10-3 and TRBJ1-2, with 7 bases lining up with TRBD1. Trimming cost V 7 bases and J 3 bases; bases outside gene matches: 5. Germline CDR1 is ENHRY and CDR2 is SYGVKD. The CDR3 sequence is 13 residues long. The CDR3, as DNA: TGTGCCATCAAGACAGGGACTTACTATGGCTACACCTTC. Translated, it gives CAIKTGTYYGYTF.

The CDR3: CASSLIQSQPQHF. The CDR3 region has the DNA TGTGCCAGCAGTTTAATTCAGAGTCAGCCCCAGCATTTT. The chain has TRBV27 and TRBJ1-5; D gene ambiguous. V lost 2 bases to trimming and J lost 6 bases, with 8 bases between them. The CDR3 contains 13 residues. Germline CDR1 and CDR2: MNHEY and SMNVEV (reference sequence).

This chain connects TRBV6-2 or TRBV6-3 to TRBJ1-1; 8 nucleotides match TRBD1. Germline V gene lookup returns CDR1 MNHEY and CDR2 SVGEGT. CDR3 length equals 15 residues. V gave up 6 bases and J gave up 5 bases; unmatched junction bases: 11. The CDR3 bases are TGTGCCAGCAGCTGGACTCAGACAGGGGAAACTGAAGCTTTCTTT. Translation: CASSWTQTGETEAFF.